One and the same sample provided the 8 T cell receptor beta chains below, sequenced in a study of human T cells and chemical hapten exposure. Each CDR3 protein gets one entry after TCRdb re-called the RACE reads with MiXCR. The table lists fewer than 65,000 distinct CDR3 sequences, 8.5% to 10% of them singletons. Time point defined: pre-sensitization, week 0. Treatment: therapeutic diphenylcyclopropenone sensitization with weekly scalp DPC. The source material was whole blood, sampled in connection with sensitization to the hapten diphenylcyclopropenone (DPC). All receptors derive from a middle-aged woman with alopecia areata. Some clones in this sample may be carry-over from other donors' samples.

This clonotype was detected many times. This rearrangement joins TRBV6-5 to TRBJ1-1; D is possibly TRBD1 (5 bases). V was clipped by 4 bases and J by 3 bases, with 9 bases between them. This CDR3 spans 13 amino acids. CDR1 and CDR2 from the germline V gene are MNHEY and SVGAGI. The CDR3 here is CASSWGRDTEAFF. DNA for the CDR3: TGTGCCAGCAGTTGGGGCAGAGACACTGAAGCTTTCTTT.

This clonotype was detected many times. The chain has TRBV7-6 and TRBJ2-3; 11 bases align to TRBD2. CDR3 length: 19 amino acids. Germline assignment: CDR1 SGHVS and CDR2 FNYEAQ. The ends lost 5 bases at V and 2 bases at J; junction bases unmatched: 15. CDR3 DNA: TGTGCCAGCAGCCCGGACCCTAGCGGGGGGATCGACAACACAGATACGCAGTATTTT. This sequence encodes CASSPDPSGGIDNTDTQYF. The full variable domain, rest sourced from reference TRBV7-6 and TRBJ2-3, is GAGVSQSPRYKVTKRGQDVALRCDPISGHVSLYWYRQALGQGPEFLTYFNYEAQQDKSGLPNDRFSAERPEGSISTLTIQRTEQRDSAMYRCASSPDPSGGIDNTDTQYFGPGTRLTVL.

By sample fraction, this clonotype is medium-sized. V is TRBV29-1 and J is TRBJ1-1; D not resolved. V was pared by 6 bases and J by 6 bases, with 11 bases between. Germline V gene sequence: CDR1 SQVTM, CDR2 ANQGSEA. The CDR3 runs to 11 residues. CDR3 in DNA: TGCAGCGTCCTGCCGGCCTCTGAAGCTTTCTTT. The encoded protein is CSVLPASEAFF.

This clonotype was picked up a small number of times. CDR3 region: CASSLAPPGHLSYEQYF. The CDR3 bases are TGTGCCAGCAGCTTAGCCCCCCCGGGACATCTATCCTACGAGCAGTACTTC. The V gene is TRBV7-9, the J gene TRBJ2-7, with D possibly being TRBD1 (6 bases). This CDR3 is built from 17 residues. V lost 0 bases, J lost 1 base, and 16 bases lay in between. Germline V lookup: CDR1 SEHNR, CDR2 FQNEAQ (reference sequence).

This clonotype was counted at least ten times. The rearrangement joins TRBV6-1 to TRBJ2-2; D may be TRBD1 (6 bases). Trimming pared 8 bases from V and 2 bases from J, leaving 15 bases between. The germline V gene encodes CDR1 MNHNS and CDR2 SASEGT. The CDR3 has 15 amino acids. The DNA of the CDR3 is TGTGCCAGCTCCTCCGGGACACTCAACACCGGGGAGCTGTTTTTT. Translation gives CASSSGTLNTGELFF.

This clonotype was seen ten or more times. The chain carries TRBV4-2 and TRBJ1-1, with no clear D. V was pared by 10 bases and J by 1 base, with 13 bases between. The CDR3 is 13 residues long. Germline values: CDR1 LGHNA, CDR2 YNFKEQ. CDR3 loop: CATLKEGNTEAFF. The CDR3 DNA is TGTGCCACCTTAAAGGAGGGGAACACTGAAGCTTTCTTT.

In this sample, this clonotype turned up many times. CDR3 loop: CASSSGLAVPREQFF. As DNA, the CDR3 is TGTGCCAGCAGCTCCGGACTAGCGGTGCCTAGAGAGCAGTTCTTC. V is TRBV7-9 and J is TRBJ2-1; TRBD2 matches at 10 bases. J lost 10 bases, V lost 4 bases, and 10 bases had no gene match. CDR1 SEHNR and CDR2 FQNEAQ come from the germline V gene (reference sequence). The CDR3 is 15 residues long.

J is TRBJ1-1 and V is TRBV3-1, with D unclear. Trimming pared 0 bases from V and 7 bases from J, leaving 6 bases between. The CDR3 contains 12 residues. Germline V gene lookup returns CDR1 LGHDT and CDR2 YNNKEL (reference sequence). The CDR3 protein is CASSQDRREAFF. DNA for the CDR3: TGTGCCAGCAGCCAAGATCGCCGTGAAGCTTTCTTT.